This record looks at one T cell receptor (beta chain) sequence and its context. Its antigen is as yet unknown. TCR beta CDR3 region amplification was performed from RNA transcripts. HTBI primers were the set used in a first-round RT-PCR of the TCR CDR3. MiXCR, applied by TCRdb to the multiplex PCR reads, yields one record per CDR3 protein. The sample has about 610,000 distinct CDR3 sequences, more than 15% seen once. The record originates from a study of T cells in Graves' hyperthyroidism and ophthalmopathy. Source material for PBMCs was roughly 10 ml fresh peripheral blood. The J segment lost 1 base and the V segment lost 6 bases, leaving 5 bases of the junction unmatched. The CDR3 is 14 residues long. The germline V gene encodes CDR1 LGHDT and CDR2 YNNKEL (reference sequence). Overall study results and limits: Blood shared most expanded thyroid clonotypes above 0.001. For ophthalmopathy, model prediction preceded onset by a median about 6.2 months.

The chain uses TRBV3-1 and TRBJ2-5; the match to TRBD1 covers 7 bases. The sequence was collected from a woman between 35 and 50 years old with Graves' ophthalmopathy. Sequenced material: blood. CDR3 DNA sequence: TGTGCCAGCAGATTCAGGGGGACCCAAGAGACCCAGTACTTC. It specifies CASRFRGTQETQYF.